This entry features one TCR beta chain sequence. The target of this receptor is not known. No quality values exist for individual bases; no much larger clone is one base distant. These data are taken from a study of response to subunit inactivated influenza vaccine (dated by TCRdb to 2016 to 2019). For the wider study: Deep quantitative profiling of the T cell receptor repertoire was used in the study to follow responses to a trivalent subunit inactivated influenza vaccine.

This specimen's time point label, per the study, means: 45 days after influenza vaccine administration. Broad study findings and their caveats: According to the authors, only a limited number of new T cells may be recruited by each seasonal influenza vaccination.

Trimming accounts for 0 bases at V and 4 bases at J, while the number of junction bases matched to no gene is 6. Via the germline V gene (reference sequence), CDR1 is DFQATT and CDR2 SNEGSKA. The CDR3 sequence holds 15 residues, the cysteine and phenylalanine included. Solely the CDR3 DNA is kept, with 45 bases framed from the first base. Receptor libraries were prepared by RT-PCR. TCRdb records Illumina HiSeq 2500 as the sequencer. The raw public data were reprocessed by TCRdb itself: fastp quality trimming at Q25, MiXCR clonotype calling, in-frame beta chains only. All rows with the same CDR3 protein become a single entry with the most common DNA and genes. Across this sample there are fewer than 650,000 distinct CDR3 sequences, with about an eighth seen only once. The ten largest make up around 12% of the sample.

This specimen was PBMCs from blood, taken around seven weeks after vaccination. The receptor comes from a man aged 50 or older who received an inactivated influenza vaccine. Donor details come from another sample of the same person, matched by shared clones. The chain is encoded by TRBV20-1 joined to TRBJ2-5; 9 junctional bases match TRBD2. The CDR3 protein sequence reads: CSARDGAGGRETQYF. The sequenced DNA: TGCAGTGCTAGAGATGGAGCGGGGGGAAGAGAGACCCAGTACTTC.